The 32 T cell receptor beta chains listed next were all sequenced from one sample in a study of T-cell memory formation after mild COVID-19. TCRdb called the 5' RACE reads again in MiXCR, with one record for every CDR3 protein. The sample holds some 150,000 distinct CDR3 sequences, 5.5% to 7% seen once. Sequenced sample: PBMCs or a T cell subset sorted from them (not recorded which). All receptors come from an adult woman who had mild COVID-19 (a few samples of this study predate the infection). Cell type and time point are not known.

The V and J genes are TRBV10-3 and TRBJ1-2; D is uncertain. Germline loops: CDR1 ENHRY, CDR2 SYGVKD. V lost 4 bases, J lost 0 bases, and 12 bases lay in between. CDR3 length: 15 residues. As DNA, the CDR3 is TGTGCCATCAGTGCCCCTGCAGCTACTAACTATGGCTACACCTTC. Translating gives CAISAPAATNYGYTF.

The chain employs TRBV2 and TRBJ2-5; 7 nucleotides match TRBD1. V dropped 5 bases and J dropped 1; count of bases not matched to a gene: 4. The germline CDR1 and CDR2 sequences are SNHLY and FYNNEI. This CDR3 spans 14 amino acids. CDR3 DNA sequence: TGTGCCAGCAGTATAGGGGGCATCCAAGAGACCCAGTACTTC. Its protein product is CASSIGGIQETQYF.

This clonotype was recorded at least ten times. J is TRBJ2-5 and V is TRBV5-1; D might be TRBD2 (5 bases). The CDR3 sequence is 15 residues long. Germline V gene lookup returns CDR1 SGHRS and CDR2 YFSETQ. The V gene lost 3 bases and the J gene lost 5 bases, with 17 bases spanning the gap. In nucleotides, the CDR3 is TGCGCCAGCAGCTCACAAAGTAGTTGGGAGGAGACCCAGTACTTC. Translation: CASSSQSSWEETQYF.

This clonotype was counted a few times. V gene TRBV18 combines with J gene TRBJ2-6; 7 nucleotides align to TRBD1. J gave up 0 bases and V 3 bases, and 5 bases lay outside the gene matches. Germline V gene data show CDR1 as KGHSH and CDR2 as LQKENI. The CDR3 runs to 17 residues. The CDR3 DNA follows: TGTGCCAGCTCACCGCAGACAGGGAGCTCTGGGGCCAACGTCCTGACTTTC. As protein: CASSPQTGSSGANVLTF.

This clonotype was observed a few times. The chain uses TRBV2 and TRBJ1-6, with D perhaps TRBD1 (6 bases). The CDR3 is 15 amino acids. Germline loops: CDR1 SNHLY, CDR2 FYNNEI. The V and J ends lost 9 bases and 5 bases respectively, with 17 bases between them. The CDR3 bases are TGTGCCAGTACCACCCGGACAGCCCATAATTCACCCCTCCACTTT. It specifies CASTTRTAHNSPLHF.

This rearrangement joins TRBV6-1 to TRBJ1-5, with 8 bases fitting TRBD1. Losses at the gene ends were 6 bases for V and 5 bases for J; bases not matched to a gene: 3. Germline CDR1 and CDR2: MNHNS and SASEGT. The CDR3 runs 13 residues. The CDR3 loop reads CASRGQAHQPQHF. As DNA, the CDR3 is TGTGCCAGCAGGGGACAGGCCCATCAGCCCCAGCATTTT.

The rearrangement links TRBV12-3 or TRBV12-4 to TRBJ1-2; D remains unclear. The CDR3 length is 13 residues. V was pared by 6 bases and J by 6 bases, with 14 bases between. The CDR3 spells CASREQEQNGYTF. CDR3 in DNA: TGTGCCAGCAGGGAGCAAGAACAGAATGGCTACACCTTC.

In this sample, this clonotype turned up a few times. The V gene is TRBV3-1, the J gene TRBJ1-1; D unclear. Germline CDR1 is LGHDT and CDR2 is YNNKEL (reference sequence). Trimming pared 0 bases from V and 6 bases from J, leaving 11 bases between. CDR3 length: 14 residues. CDR3 loop: CASSQDVTQAEAFF. The CDR3 coding sequence is TGTGCCAGCAGCCAAGATGTGACCCAGGCTGAAGCTTTCTTT.

The table lists this clonotype with many counts. The rearrangement links TRBV11-3 to TRBJ2-7; D unclear. Germline loops: CDR1 SGHNT, CDR2 YENEEA. V lost 3 bases, J lost 3 bases, and 18 bases lay in between. CDR3 length: 16 residues. In DNA, the CDR3 is TGTGCCAGCAGCTTCCTCCCACGAAGGGCCCACTACGAGCAGTACTTC. It is translated as CASSFLPRRAHYEQYF.

Many counts were recorded for this clonotype. The J gene is TRBJ1-4, the V gene TRBV7-2; possibly TRBD1 for D (5 bases). The germline CDR1 and CDR2 sequences are SGHTA and FQGNSA. The V gene lost 5 bases and the J gene lost 11 bases, with 24 bases spanning the gap. CDR3 length equals 16 residues. The CDR3: CASSRTTGAPEGKLFF. The DNA of the CDR3 is TGTGCCAGCAGCCGCACCACCGGGGCCCCGGAGGGGAAACTGTTTTTT.

The CDR3 region has the DNA TGTGCCAGCAGTCGAGGACAGGGAGGGTATACTGAAGCTTTCTTT. Translating it yields CASSRGQGGYTEAFF. V and J are TRBV6-5 and TRBJ1-1; 8 nucleotides agree with TRBD1. J lost 5 bases, V lost 5 bases, and 10 bases had no gene match. Germline V CDR1 and CDR2: MNHEY, SVGAGI. The CDR3 length is 15 residues.

This clonotype has a count of ten or more. The rearrangement joins TRBV4-3 to TRBJ1-2, with 10 nucleotides matching TRBD1. The CDR3 has 17 residues. CDR1 and CDR2 (germline): LGHNA, YSLEER. V lost 3 bases to trimming and J lost 6 bases; unmatched junction nucleotides: 13. The CDR3 sequence: CASSHEPSGQGSDGYTF. In DNA, the CDR3 is TGCGCCAGCAGCCACGAACCATCGGGACAGGGGAGCGATGGCTACACCTTC.

The chain joins TRBV19 to TRBJ2-1; possible D gene TRBD2, 5 bases. CDR1 and CDR2 from the germline V gene are LNHDA and SQIVND (reference sequence). Trimming left V 6 bases short and J 9 bases short, with 21 bases between. The CDR3 is 15 residues long. The CDR3 is CASRTRWVGNSEQFF. The CDR3 nucleotides are TGTGCCAGTAGGACGAGGTGGGTCGGGAACTCTGAGCAGTTCTTC.

This clonotype was seen at least ten times. The chain joins TRBV6-4 to TRBJ2-7; 9 nucleotides align to TRBD2. Trimming removed 4 bases from V and 3 bases from J; junction bases left unmatched: 16. The CDR3 covers 18 residues. Germline V gene sequence: CDR1 MRHNA, CDR2 SNTAGT. The CDR3 nucleotides read TGTGCCAGCAGTGGCATACTGGCGGGAGGGCCAACGGACTACGAGCAGTACTTC. This sequence encodes CASSGILAGGPTDYEQYF.

This clonotype was seen once. The rearrangement joins TRBV20-1 to TRBJ1-5; D is perhaps TRBD1 (6 bases). From germline, CDR1 is DFQATT and CDR2 SNEGSKA (reference sequence). Trimming cost V 5 bases and J 3 bases, with 14 bases left between them. The CDR3 consists of 14 residues. CDR3: CSASRQGSNQPQHF. In DNA, the CDR3 is TGCAGTGCTTCTAGGCAGGGGTCCAATCAGCCCCAGCATTTT.

This clonotype was seen more than once but under ten times. The CDR3 nucleotides are TGCGCCAGCAGCTTGGGGACAGGACGAAATTCACCCCTCCACTTT. This translates into CASSLGTGRNSPLHF. The chain employs TRBV5-1 and TRBJ1-6; TRBD1 aligns across 7 bases. CDR1 is SGHRS and CDR2 is YFSETQ in the germline V gene. The CDR3 covers 15 residues. V was pared by 0 bases and J by 7 bases, with 4 bases of the junction left unmatched.

This clonotype was recorded at least ten times. CDR3 sequence reads: CASSLAMVLGPGYTF. In nucleotides, the CDR3 is TGTGCCAGCAGCTTAGCAATGGTACTCGGGCCTGGCTACACCTTC. This sequence joins TRBV7-2 and TRBJ1-2, with no clear D. Germline CDR1 and CDR2: SGHTA and FQGNSA. Trimming stripped 0 bases from V and 7 bases from J, with 15 bases between. The CDR3 is made up of 15 amino acids. Supplemented by reference TRBV7-2 and TRBJ1-2, the full variable domain reads GAGVSQSPSNKVTEKGKDVELRCDPISGHTALYWYRQSLGQGLEFLIYFQGNSAPDKSGLPSDRFSAERTGGSVSTLTIQRTQQEDSAVYLCASSLAMVLGPGYTFGSGTRLTVV.

This clonotype was seen repeatedly, ten times or more. The chain combines TRBV5-8 with TRBJ2-5, with D hard to call. Looked up from germline, CDR1 is SGHTS and CDR2 is YDEGEE. CDR3 size: 15 residues. V was trimmed by 1 base and J by 5 bases, leaving 15 bases between them. DNA for the CDR3: TGTGCCAGCAGCTTGCCAGGATCGATTAGGGAGACCCAGTACTTC. This encodes CASSLPGSIRETQYF. Full variable domain (remainder filled in from reference TRBV5-8 and TRBJ2-5): EAGVTQSPTHLIKTRGQQATLRCSPISGHTSVYWYQQALGLGLQFLLWYDEGEERNRGNFPPRFSGRQFPNYSSELNVNALELEDSALYLCASSLPGSIRETQYFGPGTRLLVL.

This clonotype was seen more than once but under ten times. The rearrangement uses TRBV24-1 and TRBJ1-5; maybe TRBD1 (5 bases). This CDR3 contains 17 residues. CDR1 and CDR2 (germline): KGHDR, SFDVKD. V was pared by 2 bases and J by 2 bases, with 15 bases between. CDR3 sequence: CATSDSSRVTGNQPQHF. DNA of the CDR3: TGTGCCACCAGTGATTCGAGCAGGGTTACGGGCAATCAGCCCCAGCATTTT.

This clonotype has a count of ten or more. The V call is TRBV11-2, the J call TRBJ1-3; 8 nucleotides agree with TRBD1. V was pared by 5 bases and J by 0 bases, with 6 bases of the junction left unmatched. Germline V gives CDR1 SGHAT, CDR2 FQNNGV. This CDR3 spans 16 amino acids. DNA for the CDR3: TGTGCCAGCAGCCCCTGGACAGGGTCCTCTGGAAACACCATATATTTT. Translating it yields CASSPWTGSSGNTIYF.

A few counts support this clonotype. The rearrangement joins TRBV27 to TRBJ2-2, with unresolved D. Trimming shortened V by 5 bases and J by 9 bases, and 7 bases separated the two germline ends. This CDR3 is built from 11 residues. The V gene's germline CDR1 is MNHEY and CDR2 SMNVEV (reference sequence). This CDR3 reads CASSGPRELFF. As DNA, the CDR3 is TGTGCCAGCAGTGGCCCCCGGGAGCTGTTTTTT.

This clonotype showed up many times. The V and J genes are TRBV20-1 and TRBJ2-1; no clear D gene. CDR1 DFQATT and CDR2 SNEGSKA come from the germline V gene (reference sequence). The V gene lost 3 bases and the J gene lost 0 bases, with 15 bases spanning the gap. The CDR3 extends over 16 amino acids. In DNA form, the CDR3 reads TGCAGTGCTAGGAGATTGACCCCCAGCTCCTACAATGAGCAGTTCTTC. This sequence encodes CSARRLTPSSYNEQFF.

The CDR3 protein is CASKSNEQFF. The CDR3 DNA follows: TGTGCCAGTAAAAGCAATGAGCAGTTCTTC. V usage is TRBV19 and J usage is TRBJ2-1, with D unresolved. The V end was cut by 7 bases, the J end by 6 bases, with 4 bases between. The CDR3 spans 10 residues. Germline assignment: CDR1 LNHDA and CDR2 SQIVND (reference sequence).

There are many counts of this clonotype. The chain carries TRBV20-1 and TRBJ2-2, with 7 bases that match TRBD2. Germline assignment: CDR1 DFQATT and CDR2 SNEGSKA (reference sequence). The CDR3 length is 13 residues. Losses at the gene ends were 2 bases for V and 9 bases for J; bases not matched to a gene: 6. The CDR3 DNA follows: TGCAGTGCTAGAACCGGGACTATGAGGGAGCTGTTTTTT. Its translation: CSARTGTMRELFF.

This chain connects TRBV7-7 to TRBJ2-5; D is possibly TRBD2 (6 bases). With 1 base removed from V and 5 bases from J, the gap between germline ends came to 17 bases. Germline values: CDR1 SSHAT, CDR2 FNYEAQ (reference sequence). The CDR3 spans 16 residues. The CDR3 DNA follows: TGTGCCAGCAGCTTAGTCGGGACTTCGCCTAGCGAGACCCAGTACTTC. Translating gives CASSLVGTSPSETQYF.

The chain links TRBV4-1 to TRBJ2-5; 14 nucleotides agree with TRBD2. CDR3 length: 19 amino acids. The V gene end was trimmed by 2 bases and the J gene end by 4 bases; junction bases not matched to a gene: 12. Looked up from germline, CDR1 is MGHRA and CDR2 is YSYEKL. CDR3 loop: CASSQPRLAGGRWGETQYF. In nucleotides, the CDR3 is TGCGCCAGCAGCCAACCCCGACTAGCGGGGGGGCGGTGGGGAGAGACCCAGTACTTC.

This clonotype was observed many times. The chain's CDR3 is CASSFNRQDEQFF. The CDR3 coding sequence is TGTGCCAGCAGTTTTAACCGGCAGGATGAGCAGTTCTTC. The rearrangement uses TRBV12-3 or TRBV12-4 and TRBJ2-1; D gene ambiguous. CDR3 size: 13 residues. V was shortened by 3 bases and J by 8 bases, with 11 bases between the two germline ends.

The chain has TRBV3-1 and TRBJ2-1; D possibly corresponds to TRBD2 (5 bases). The CDR3 has 13 amino acids. V dropped 4 bases and J dropped 9 bases, with 13 bases sitting between them. The germline V gene has CDR1 LGHDT and CDR2 YNNKEL (reference sequence). The CDR3, as DNA: TGTGCCAGCAGCCCCCGCCAGCGGACTGAGCAGTTCTTC. This translates into CASSPRQRTEQFF.

The V gene is TRBV20-1, the J gene TRBJ2-3; D remains ambiguous. The CDR3 runs 14 residues. V lost 0 bases to trimming and J lost 9 bases, with 16 bases between them. Per germline, CDR1 DFQATT and CDR2 SNEGSKA (reference sequence). The CDR3 loop reads CSARDIARMITQYF. In nucleotides, the CDR3 is TGCAGTGCTAGAGATATTGCTAGGATGATAACGCAGTATTTT.

This clonotype was counted at least ten times. The V call is TRBV12-3 or TRBV12-4, the J call TRBJ2-7; TRBD2 agrees at 9 bases. The CDR3 has 15 amino acids. The J segment lost 2 bases and the V segment lost 0 bases, leaving 2 bases of the junction unmatched. The CDR3 sequence is CASSLAAGGPYEQYF. The CDR3, as DNA: TGTGCCAGCAGTTTAGCGGCGGGAGGGCCCTACGAGCAGTACTTC.

This clonotype was counted at least ten times. The V gene is TRBV4-3, the J gene TRBJ2-5; D gene unclear. Per germline, CDR1 LGHNA and CDR2 YSLEER. The length of the CDR3 is 14 residues. Trimming pared 1 base from V and 0 bases from J, leaving 6 bases between. As DNA, the CDR3 is TGCGCCAGCAGCCAAGGGGTGTACCAAGAGACCCAGTACTTC. It encodes CASSQGVYQETQYF.

There are many counts of this clonotype. The chain recombines TRBV5-5 with TRBJ2-4, with a possible D match to TRBD1 (7 bases). CDR3 length equals 16 residues. Trimming pared 2 bases from V and 2 bases from J, leaving 14 bases between. Germline values: CDR1 SGHKS, CDR2 YYEKEE (reference sequence). CDR3 sequence reads: CASSFQGGVTKNIQYF. As DNA, the CDR3 is TGTGCCAGCAGCTTTCAGGGGGGAGTGACCAAAAACATTCAGTACTTC.